This T cell receptor beta chain was captured by sequencing in a study of cytomegalovirus exposure and HLA in healthy donors. PCR employed 60 Vbeta and 13 Jbeta primers. Sequencing was performed with immunoSEQ multiplex PCR; in TCRdb, only in-frame clones are kept and a portion is missing. The sample has about 240,000 clones, about 86% seen once. Among the donors, all were healthy bone marrow donors. There are 14 residues in the CDR3. The V gene lost 0 bases and the J gene lost 4 bases, with 9 bases spanning the gap. Germline V gene sequence: CDR1 MGHRA, CDR2 YSYEKL. Study-level findings and limits: Several V segments, TRBV6-2 and TRBV6-3 among them, could not be told apart and were dropped. Later findings reportedly placed an Asian-associated ancestry cluster below the roughly 730-donor mean for N-insertions.

A note on this clone: The antigen is undetermined.

Sequencing was carried out using PBMCs. The TCR originated in a woman aged 55 to 70 in good health and CMV-seropositive. The chain links TRBV4-1 to TRBJ1-2; no clear D gene. CDR3 nucleotide sequence: TGCGCCAGCAGCCAAGATTCCCCGGGCTATGGCTACACCTTC. As protein: CASSQDSPGYGYTF.